A single sample is the source of the 15 T cell receptor beta chains below, sequenced in a study of control samples from healthy donors and cancer patients. TCRdb keeps only in-frame clones here, not all; method: immunoSEQ multiplex PCR. The sample carries about 54,000 clones, approximately 96% recorded once. Sequencing input: blood. These TCRs come from a woman aged 25 to 39 in good health.

The gene calls are TRBV7-8 and TRBJ1-1; D uncertain. V shed 1 base and J shed 7 bases, with 10 bases lying between them. In germline, CDR1 is SGHVS, CDR2 FQNEAQ. This CDR3 has 13 amino acids. The CDR3 nucleotides are TGTGCCAGCAGCTTAGTGCCAGCCCTTGAAGCTTTCTTT. This translates into CASSLVPALEAFF.

This clone has only one observation. The rearrangement joins TRBV15 to TRBJ2-1, with 12 bases identical to TRBD2. Trimming took 9 bases from V and 4 from J; bases not matched to a gene: 1. The CDR3 length is 13 residues. Germline CDR1 reads LNHNV; CDR2 reads YYDKDF (reference sequence). CDR3 in amino acids: CATGTSGYNEQFF. CDR3 sequence (DNA): TGTGCCACAGGGACTAGCGGGTACAATGAGCAGTTCTTC.

V usage is TRBV24-1 and J usage is TRBJ1-5; D ambiguous. Trimming removed 4 bases from V and 5 bases from J, with 14 bases in between. Germline values: CDR1 KGHDR, CDR2 SFDVKD. The CDR3 totals 15 residues. CDR3 sequence: CATSDPGPGDQPQHF. CDR3 bases: TGTGCCACCAGTGACCCGGGTCCCGGGGATCAGCCCCAGCATTTT.

Written as DNA, the CDR3 is TGTGCCAGCAGTTTTGCTCGCGCCGCCTACGAGCAGTACTTC. Translating gives CASSFARAAYEQYF. The rearrangement uses TRBV28 and TRBJ2-7; D ambiguous. From germline, CDR1 is MDHEN and CDR2 SYDVKM. Trimming shortened V by 3 bases and J by 2 bases, and 11 bases separated the two germline ends. The CDR3 is 14 amino acids.

The chain is built from TRBV29-1 and TRBJ2-1, with unresolved D. This CDR3 spans 12 amino acids. CDR1 and CDR2 from the germline V gene are SQVTM and ANQGSEA. V dropped 5 bases and J dropped 6 bases, with 11 bases sitting between them. CDR3 DNA sequence: TGCAGCGTTAAATTTGGCGGCAATGAGCAGTTCTTC. This translates into CSVKFGGNEQFF.

Concerning this clone itself: The junction and the germline gene differ at one end; a read error may be behind it. The J gene is TRBJ2-3, the V gene TRBV14; maybe TRBD1 (5 bases). The CDR3 has 14 amino acids. Germline values: CDR1 SGHDN, CDR2 FVKESK. The CDR3 region has the DNA TGTGCCAGCAGCCAAAAAGGGGTTACAGATGCGCAGTATTTT. This encodes CASSQKGVTDAQYF.

The chain carries TRBV7-9 and TRBJ2-1; D uncertain. Germline V gene lookup returns CDR1 SEHNR and CDR2 FQNEAQ (reference sequence). CDR3 length: 13 residues. The germline V and J ends were trimmed by 3 bases and 5 bases, with 8 bases remaining between them. As DNA, the CDR3 is TGTGCCAGCAGCTTGGGTAGAGACAATGAGCAGTTCTTC. It translates to CASSLGRDNEQFF.

In nucleotides, the CDR3 is TGTGCCTGGAGCGGAGGGGGCGGCTGGGTTAATCAGCCCCAGCATTTT. This gives the protein CAWSGGGGWVNQPQHF. The J gene is TRBJ1-5, the V gene TRBV30, with TRBD1 matching over 7 bases. J was trimmed by 4 bases and V by 3 bases; bases with no gene match: 12. The CDR3 has 16 residues. CDR1 and CDR2 (germline): GTSNPN, SVGIG (reference sequence). Full variable domain (remainder filled in from reference TRBV30 and TRBJ1-5): SQTIHQWPATLVQPVGSPLSLECTVEGTSNPNLYWYRQAAGRGLQLLFYSVGIGQISSEVPQNLSASRPQDRQFILSSKKLLLSDSGFYLCAWSGGGGWVNQPQHFGDGTRLSIL.

Here the CDR3 DNA reads TGTGCCAGCAGCTTAGGGTACACTGAAGCTTTCTTT. This encodes CASSLGYTEAFF. The rearrangement uses TRBV7-9 and TRBJ1-1, with unresolved D. Per the germline V gene, CDR1 is SEHNR and CDR2 is FQNEAQ (reference sequence). The ends were cut back, 1 base at V and 3 bases at J, with 3 bases in the middle. The CDR3 is 12 residues long. Full variable domain (outside the CDR3, taken from reference TRBV7-9 and TRBJ1-1): DTGVSQNPRHKITKRGQNVTFRCDPISEHNRLYWYRQTLGQGPEFLTYFQNEAQLEKSRLLSDRFSAERPKGSFSTLEIQRTEQGDSAMYLCASSLGYTEAFFGQGTRLTVV.

The rearrangement uses TRBV27 and TRBJ1-3; D is perhaps TRBD1 (5 bases). The germline CDR1 and CDR2 sequences are MNHEY and SMNVEV (reference sequence). The length of the CDR3 is 16 residues. Trimming took 0 bases from V and 9 from J, leaving 18 bases between them. The CDR3 sequence: CASSLSPGNSAGTIYF. CDR3 nucleotides: TGTGCCAGCAGTTTATCTCCAGGGAACTCTGCCGGCACCATATATTTT.

The chain has TRBV6-5 and TRBJ1-2; no clear D. The CDR3 covers 13 residues. Trimming stripped 0 bases from V and 5 bases from J, with 7 bases between. Looked up from germline, CDR1 is MNHEY and CDR2 is SVGAGI. Here the CDR3 reads CASSYSAGYGYTF. The CDR3 DNA reads TGTGCCAGCAGTTACTCTGCAGGATATGGCTACACCTTC.

The chain recombines TRBV4-1 with TRBJ2-7, with TRBD1 as a possible D gene (6 bases). The germline V gene has CDR1 MGHRA and CDR2 YSYEKL. V was pared by 4 bases and J by 0 bases, with 7 bases between. The CDR3 spans 13 residues. This CDR3 is CASSLDSSYEQYF. CDR3 coding DNA: TGCGCCAGCAGCCTGGACAGCTCCTACGAGCAGTACTTC.

The chain couples TRBV5-1 to TRBJ1-2; possible D gene TRBD1, 5 bases. V lost 2 bases and J lost 2, with 19 bases in between. The CDR3 runs to 17 residues. Germline V gene data show CDR1 as SGHRS and CDR2 as YFSETQ. CDR3 sequence (DNA): TGCGCCAGCAGCTTACCTCTGGCCAACAGGCGAAACTATGGCTACACCTTC. The encoded protein is CASSLPLANRRNYGYTF.

The chain uses TRBV6-5 and TRBJ1-3; TRBD1 agrees at 11 bases. V shed 2 bases and J 5 bases; nucleotides not matched to a gene: 2. The CDR3 has 15 residues. Germline assignment: CDR1 MNHEY and CDR2 SVGAGI. CDR3 in DNA: TGTGCCAGCAGTTACGGACAGGGGGCCCGAAACACCATATATTTT. It encodes CASSYGQGARNTIYF.

The V and J genes are TRBV2 and TRBJ2-1; TRBD2 matches 11 bases. Per germline, CDR1 SNHLY and CDR2 FYNNEI. The CDR3 contains 19 residues. Trimming at V came to 10 bases and at J to 3 bases, leaving 20 bases not matched to a gene. CDR3 in amino acids: CAILPSPGTSGRNYNEQFF. CDR3 sequence (DNA): TGTGCCATCCTACCTTCGCCCGGGACTAGCGGAAGAAACTACAATGAGCAGTTCTTC.